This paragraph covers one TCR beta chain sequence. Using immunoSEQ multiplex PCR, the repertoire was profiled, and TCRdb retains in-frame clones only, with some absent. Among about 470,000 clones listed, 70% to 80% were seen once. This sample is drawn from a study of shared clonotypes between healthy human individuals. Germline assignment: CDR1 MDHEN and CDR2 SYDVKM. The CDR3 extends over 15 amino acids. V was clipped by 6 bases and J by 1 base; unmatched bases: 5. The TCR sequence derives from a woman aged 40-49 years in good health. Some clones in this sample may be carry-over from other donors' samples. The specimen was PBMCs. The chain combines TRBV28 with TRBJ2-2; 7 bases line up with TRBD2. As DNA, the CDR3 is TGTGCCAGCAGATCAAGCGGGAAGAACACCGGGGAGCTGTTTTTT. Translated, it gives CASRSSGKNTGELFF.